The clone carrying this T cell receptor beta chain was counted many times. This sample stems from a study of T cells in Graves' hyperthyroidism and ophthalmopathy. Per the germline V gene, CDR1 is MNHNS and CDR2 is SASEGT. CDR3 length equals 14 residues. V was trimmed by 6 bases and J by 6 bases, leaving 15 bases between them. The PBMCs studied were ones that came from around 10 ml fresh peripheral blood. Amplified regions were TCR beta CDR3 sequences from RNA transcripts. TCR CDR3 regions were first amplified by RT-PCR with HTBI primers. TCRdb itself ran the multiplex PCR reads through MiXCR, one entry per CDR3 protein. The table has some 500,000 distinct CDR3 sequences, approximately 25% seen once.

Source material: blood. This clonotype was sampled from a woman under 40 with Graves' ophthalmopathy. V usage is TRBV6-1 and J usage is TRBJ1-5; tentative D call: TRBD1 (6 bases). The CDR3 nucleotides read TGTGCCAGCAGCACAGGGAGTTGGGGTCAGCCCCAGCATTTT. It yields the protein CASSTGSWGQPQHF.